Following are 13 T cell receptor beta chains from one sample sequenced in a study of blood T cell repertoires in COVID-19 (dated by TCRdb to 2019 to 2021). Libraries were made using the immunoSEQ multiplex PCR assay. TCRdb's version of the immuneACCESS table is confined to in-frame rearrangements and falls short of the full clone set. An unresolved V gene accounts for under half of the shortfall where checked; the remainder is of unknown origin. The sample table records 70,000 or so clones; about 90% of these occur just once. The ten top clones hold roughly 6.2% of the sample. The sample consisted of peripheral blood. These receptors all stem from a woman over 75 with active COVID-19.

CDR3 sequence: CASTTHGQMNTEAFF. CDR3 in DNA: TGTGCCAGCACCACCCATGGCCAAATGAACACTGAAGCTTTCTTT. The rearrangement uses TRBV2 and TRBJ1-1; D is unresolved. The ends were cut back, 7 bases at V and 0 bases at J, with 15 bases in the middle. The germline gives CDR1 SNHLY, CDR2 FYNNEI. This CDR3 is 15 amino acids long.

The J gene is TRBJ2-1, the V gene TRBV28, with D unresolved. The V end lost 4 bases, the J end lost 7 bases, and 11 bases lay between the germline ends. Germline-derived CDR1 and CDR2 are MDHEN and SYDVKM. This CDR3 is 13 amino acids long. CDR3 in DNA: TGTGCCAGCAGTTATGCCCGAGCAAATGAGCAGTTCTTC. Translating gives CASSYARANEQFF.

The CDR3 DNA reads as TGTGCCAGCAGCTTAGCGAACAGGGCCAACACTGAAGCTTTCTTT. The encoded protein is CASSLANRANTEAFF. J is TRBJ1-1 and V is TRBV7-9, with D possibly being TRBD1 (6 bases). Trimming removed 0 bases at V and 2 bases at J, with 10 bases between. CDR1 is SEHNR, CDR2 FQNEAQ, per germline (reference sequence). The CDR3 is made up of 15 amino acids. Full variable domain (outside the CDR3, taken from reference TRBV7-9 and TRBJ1-1): DTGVSQNPRHKITKRGQNVTFRCDPISEHNRLYWYRQTLGQGPEFLTYFQNEAQLEKSRLLSDRFSAERPKGSFSTLEIQRTEQGDSAMYLCASSLANRANTEAFFGQGTRLTVV.

This rearrangement joins TRBV4-1 to TRBJ2-7, with 14 bases that match TRBD2. This CDR3 spans 19 amino acids. V was clipped by 0 bases and J by 3 bases; unmatched bases: 10. Per the germline V gene, CDR1 is MGHRA and CDR2 is YSYEKL. Written as DNA, the CDR3 is TGCGCCAGCAGCCAAGAGATGACTAGCGGGGGGGGATCGGTCTACGAGCAGTACTTC. Its translation is CASSQEMTSGGGSVYEQYF.

The rearrangement joins TRBV3-1 (or the pseudogene TRBV3-2) to TRBJ2-7; D may be TRBD2 (5 bases). Per germline, CDR1 LGHDT and CDR2 YNNKEL (reference sequence). CDR3 length: 15 residues. Trimming took 0 bases from V and 5 from J, leaving 14 bases between them. CDR3 loop: CASSQEARRGHEQYF. The CDR3 DNA sequence: TGTGCCAGCAGCCAAGAGGCCCGGAGAGGGCACGAGCAGTACTTC.

This chain connects TRBV6-2 or TRBV6-3 to TRBJ2-7; 8 positions agree with TRBD1. The germline V gene has CDR1 MNHEY and CDR2 SVGEGT. V trimming: 2 bases; J trimming: 0 bases; junction bases outside the gene matches: 3. The CDR3 length is 15 residues. CDR3 coding DNA: TGTGCCAGCAGTTACCGCAGGGGGCGCTCCTACGAGCAGTACTTC. This translates into CASSYRRGRSYEQYF.

V and J are TRBV9 and TRBJ2-4; TRBD1 might be the D (5 bases). With 0 bases removed from V and 6 bases from J, the gap between germline ends came to 13 bases. The CDR3 consists of 15 residues. Per germline, CDR1 SGDLS and CDR2 YYNGEE. CDR3 coding DNA: TGTGCCAGCAGCGTAGATTTAGGGGCACTAAACATTCAGTACTTC. It codes for CASSVDLGALNIQYF.

V is TRBV29-1 and J is TRBJ2-7, with a possible D match to TRBD2 (6 bases). Trimming removed 4 bases from V and 2 bases from J, with 12 bases in between. The CDR3 loop spans 13 amino acids. Germline V gene data show CDR1 as SQVTM and CDR2 as ANQGSEA. The CDR3 is CSVAGTSPYEQYF. In nucleotides, the CDR3 is TGCAGCGTTGCCGGGACTTCCCCCTACGAGCAGTACTTC.

The gene calls are TRBV5-1 and TRBJ2-5, with TRBD1 matching over 9 bases. This CDR3 spans 15 amino acids. V lost 4 bases, J lost 5 bases, and 9 bases stayed unmatched. The germline CDR1 and CDR2 sequences are SGHRS and YFSETQ. CDR3 nucleotide sequence: TGCGCCAGCAGCCTAGGACAGGGGCAGTATGAGACCCAGTACTTC. It specifies CASSLGQGQYETQYF.

The chain links TRBV7-3 to TRBJ2-3; 10 positions match TRBD1. CDR3 length: 18 amino acids. Germline values: CDR1 SGHTA, CDR2 FQGTGA. With 7 bases clipped from V and 1 base from J, the junction kept 14 bases outside the gene matches. In DNA form, the CDR3 reads TGTGCCAGCACCATTAAGGGGACAGGGGTAGGGGGCACAGATACGCAGTATTTT. It specifies CASTIKGTGVGGTDTQYF.

This clone was picked up one time. The rearrangement links TRBV5-1 to TRBJ2-7; TRBD1 matches at 12 bases. CDR3 size: 15 residues. Per the germline V gene, CDR1 is SGHRS and CDR2 is YFSETQ. Losses at the gene ends were 2 bases for V and 5 bases for J; bases not matched to a gene: 5. CDR3 DNA sequence: TGCGCCAGCAGCTTATCCGGGACAGGGGGCGACGAGCAGTACTTC. It codes for CASSLSGTGGDEQYF.

The CDR3 region is CASRGSGGVETQYF. The CDR3 coding sequence is TGTGCCAGCAGGGGATCAGGGGGTGTGGAGACCCAGTACTTC. The chain recombines TRBV2 with TRBJ2-5; 7 bases are shared with TRBD1. The CDR3 is 14 amino acids. CDR1 is SNHLY and CDR2 is FYNNEI in the germline V gene. J was trimmed by 5 bases and V by 6 bases; bases with no gene match: 9.

The V and J genes are TRBV6-2 or TRBV6-3 and TRBJ2-1; 15 positions match TRBD2. The ends lost 0 bases at V and 4 bases at J; junction bases unmatched: 7. This CDR3 comprises 19 residues. Per germline, CDR1 MNHEY and CDR2 SVGEGT. In DNA, the CDR3 is TGTGCCAGCAGTTACTCGACGGGACTAGCGGGAGGCCTATACAATGAGCAGTTCTTC. It is translated as CASSYSTGLAGGLYNEQFF.